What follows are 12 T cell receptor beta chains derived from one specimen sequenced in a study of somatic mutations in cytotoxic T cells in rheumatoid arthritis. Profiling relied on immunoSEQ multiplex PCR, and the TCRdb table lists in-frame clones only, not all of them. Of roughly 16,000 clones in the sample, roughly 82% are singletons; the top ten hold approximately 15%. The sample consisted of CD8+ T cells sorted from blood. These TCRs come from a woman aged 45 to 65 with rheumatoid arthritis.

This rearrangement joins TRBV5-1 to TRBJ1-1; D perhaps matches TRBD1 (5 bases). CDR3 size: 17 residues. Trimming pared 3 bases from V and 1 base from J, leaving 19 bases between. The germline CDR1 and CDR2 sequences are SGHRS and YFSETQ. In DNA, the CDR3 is TGCGCCAGCAGCTCGGTAGGGATAGCAGGGTCGAACACTGAAGCTTTCTTT. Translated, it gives CASSSVGIAGSNTEAFF.

CDR3 DNA sequence: TGCGCCAGCAGCCAAGTGGCCGCGAGGGGTAGAGAGCAGTACTTC. Translation: CASSQVAARGREQYF. This chain joins TRBV4-1 and TRBJ2-7; either TRBD1 or TRBD2 may supply D (5 bases each). From germline, CDR1 is MGHRA and CDR2 YSYEKL. V was cut by 1 base and J by 7 bases, with 17 bases left in between. This CDR3 has 15 amino acids.

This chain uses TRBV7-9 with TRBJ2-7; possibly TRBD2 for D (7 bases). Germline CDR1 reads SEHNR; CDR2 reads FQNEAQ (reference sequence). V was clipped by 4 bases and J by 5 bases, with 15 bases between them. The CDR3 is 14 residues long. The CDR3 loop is CASSSPGGPNEQYF. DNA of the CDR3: TGTGCCAGCAGCTCTCCCGGGGGGCCGAACGAGCAGTACTTC.

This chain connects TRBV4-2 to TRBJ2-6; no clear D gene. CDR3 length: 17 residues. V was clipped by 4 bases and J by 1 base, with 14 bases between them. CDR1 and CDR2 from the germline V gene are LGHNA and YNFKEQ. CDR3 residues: CASSPQVVTSGANVLTF. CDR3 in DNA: TGTGCCAGCAGCCCCCAAGTGGTGACATCTGGGGCCAACGTCCTGACTTTC.

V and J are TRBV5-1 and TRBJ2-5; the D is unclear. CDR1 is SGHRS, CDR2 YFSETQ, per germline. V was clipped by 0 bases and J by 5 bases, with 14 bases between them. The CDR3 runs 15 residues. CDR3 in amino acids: CASSLGPYARETQYF. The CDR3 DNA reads TGCGCCAGCAGCTTGGGCCCTTACGCTCGGGAGACCCAGTACTTC. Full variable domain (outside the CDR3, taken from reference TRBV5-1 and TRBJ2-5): KAGVTQTPRYLIKTRGQQVTLSCSPISGHRSVSWYQQTPGQGLQFLFEYFSETQRNKGNFPGRFSGRQFSNSRSEMNVSTLELGDSALYLCASSLGPYARETQYFGPGTRLLVL.

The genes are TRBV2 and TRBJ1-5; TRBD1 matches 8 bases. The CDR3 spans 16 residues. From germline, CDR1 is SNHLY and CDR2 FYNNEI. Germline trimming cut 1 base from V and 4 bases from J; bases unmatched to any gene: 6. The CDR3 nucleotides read TGTGCCAGCAGTGAAGGCAGGGGGCGATTAAATCAGCCCCAGCATTTT. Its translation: CASSEGRGRLNQPQHF.

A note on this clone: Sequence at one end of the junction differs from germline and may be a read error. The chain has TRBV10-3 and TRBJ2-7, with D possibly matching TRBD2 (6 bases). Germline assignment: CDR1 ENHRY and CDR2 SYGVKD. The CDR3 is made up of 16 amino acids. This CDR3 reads CAISEGFNALISERAF. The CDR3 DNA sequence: TGTGCCATCAGTGAGGGATTCAACGCGCTCATCTCCGAGCGGGCTTTC.

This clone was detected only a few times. The CDR3 DNA is TGCGCCAGCAGTGGGCGGGGTTCCGGGGAGCTGTTTTTT. It translates to CASSGRGSGELFF. This chain uses TRBV10-1 with TRBJ2-2; a weak D match, TRBD2 (6 bases). The CDR3 is 13 residues long. Between the trimmed V and J ends, which lost 4 bases and 6 bases, there was a span of 9 bases. The V gene's germline CDR1 is WNHNN and CDR2 SYGVQD (reference sequence).

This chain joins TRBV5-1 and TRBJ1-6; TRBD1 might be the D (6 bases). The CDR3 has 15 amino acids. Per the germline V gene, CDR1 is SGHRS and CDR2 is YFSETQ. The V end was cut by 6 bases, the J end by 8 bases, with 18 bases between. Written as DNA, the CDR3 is TGCGCCAGCAACGTAGGAAGAGGGGGGGATTCACCCCTCCACTTT. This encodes CASNVGRGGDSPLHF.

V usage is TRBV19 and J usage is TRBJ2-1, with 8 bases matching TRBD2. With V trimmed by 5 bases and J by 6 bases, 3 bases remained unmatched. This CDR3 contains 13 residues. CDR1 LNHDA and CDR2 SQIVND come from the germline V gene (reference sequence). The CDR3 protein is CASSSGLVNEQFF. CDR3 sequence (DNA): TGTGCCAGTAGTTCGGGACTAGTCAATGAGCAGTTCTTC. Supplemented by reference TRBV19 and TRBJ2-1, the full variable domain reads DGGITQSPKYLFRKEGQNVTLSCEQNLNHDAMYWYRQDPGQGLRLIYYSQIVNDFQKGDIAEGYSVSREKKESFPLTVTSAQKNPTAFYLCASSSGLVNEQFFGPGTRLTVL.

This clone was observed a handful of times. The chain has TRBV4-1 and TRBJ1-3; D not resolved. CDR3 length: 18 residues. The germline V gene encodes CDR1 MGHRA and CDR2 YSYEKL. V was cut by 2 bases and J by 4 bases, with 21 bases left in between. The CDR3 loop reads CASSQLFPFGESGNTIYF. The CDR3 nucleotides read TGCGCCAGCAGCCAACTCTTCCCTTTTGGGGAATCAGGAAACACCATATATTTT.

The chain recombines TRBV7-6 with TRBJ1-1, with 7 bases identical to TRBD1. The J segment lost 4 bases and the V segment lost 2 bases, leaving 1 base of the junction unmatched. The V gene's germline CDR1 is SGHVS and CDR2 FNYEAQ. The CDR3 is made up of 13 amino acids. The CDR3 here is CASSLNRGTEAFF. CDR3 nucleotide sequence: TGTGCCAGCAGCTTAAACAGGGGCACTGAAGCTTTCTTT.